This is a list of T cell receptor beta chains from one sample in a study of blood T cell repertoires in COVID-19. Sequencing used immunoSEQ multiplex PCR; TCRdb keeps in-frame clones, though not all of them. In the table there are more than 200,000 clones, less than 90% of which are singletons. Specimen: peripheral blood. The receptors originated from a man aged 25 to 40 with active or convalescent COVID-19. Both conserved end residues are part of each CDR3. The order of the fields is D gene, clone size, J gene, V gene, CDR3 protein, CDR3 DNA. D genes are given only for firm matches. Where a row states a size, it is once, few, many or the class of an expanded clone; other rows omit it.

>.|.|TRBJ1-4|TRBV19
CASSPLGGRWREKLFF
TGTGCCAGTAGCCCGTTGGGGGGGCGATGGCGGGAAAAACTGTTTTTT
>.|.|TRBJ2-7|TRBV6-4
CASTKPLGVDEQYF
TGTGCCAGCACCAAACCCCTCGGGGTTGACGAGCAGTACTTC
>.|.|TRBJ2-5|TRBV18
CASSPTGPETQYF
TGTGCCAGCTCCCCAACAGGTCCGGAGACCCAGTACTTC
>.|.|TRBJ2-2|TRBV6-6
CASSYLNGGELFF
TGTGCCAGCAGTTACTTAAACGGCGGGGAGCTGTTTTTT
>.|.|TRBJ2-3|TRBV27
CASSPQPGFTDTQYF
TGTGCCAGCAGTCCCCAGCCAGGGTTCACAGATACGCAGTATTTT
>.|.|TRBJ2-5|TRBV9
CASGAEETQYF
TGTGCATCAGGGGCGGAGGAGACCCAGTACTTC
>TRBD1|.|TRBJ2-7|TRBV24-1
CATSDPRDRTYEQYF
TGTGCCACCAGTGACCCTCGGGACAGGACCTACGAGCAGTACTTC
>.|.|TRBJ1-3|TRBV12-1
CASSPTHSGNTIYF
TGTGCCAGCAGCCCTACCCACTCTGGAAACACCATATATTTT
>.|few|TRBJ1-6|TRBV30
CAWSPRFSPLHF
TGTGCCTGGAGTCCGCGGTTCTCACCCCTCCACTTT
>.|.|TRBJ1-1|TRBV3-1/TRBV3-2
CASSQDLTEAFF
TGTGCCAGCAGCCAAGATCTCACTGAAGCTTTCTTT
>TRBD2|.|TRBJ2-2|TRBV11-2
CASSLSGEGLADDTGELFF
TGTGCCAGCAGCTTATCGGGGGAGGGACTAGCGGACGACACCGGGGAGCTGTTTTTT
>TRBD1|.|TRBJ2-7|TRBV6-5
CASSTGQGTHEQYF
TGTGCCAGCAGTACGGGACAGGGTACCCACGAGCAGTACTTC
>.|.|TRBJ2-7|TRBV19
CATRAPVGYEQYF
TGTGCCACGAGGGCCCCGGTTGGCTACGAGCAGTACTTC
>TRBD2|.|TRBJ2-1|TRBV5-4
CASSLGTSGTDNEQFF
TGTGCCAGCAGCTTGGGGACTAGCGGAACTGACAATGAGCAGTTCTTC
>.|.|TRBJ1-2|TRBV20-1
CSASQGFNYGYTF
TGCAGTGCTAGTCAGGGGTTTAACTATGGCTACACCTTC
>.|.|TRBJ2-7|TRBV5-8
CASSLGPTTYEQYF
TGTGCCAGCAGCTTGGGCCCGACAACCTACGAGCAGTACTTC
>.|once|TRBJ2-3|TRBV9
CASSVGGPTMTDTQYF
TGTGCCAGCAGCGTAGGGGGGCCGACAATGACAGATACGCAGTATTTT
>.|.|TRBJ1-5|TRBV6-4
CASSLDINQPQHF
TGTGCCAGCAGCTTGGACATCAATCAGCCCCAGCATTTT
>TRBD1|.|TRBJ2-5|TRBV5-1
CASSLDRGETQYF
TGCGCCAGCAGCTTGGACAGGGGAGAGACCCAGTACTTC
>.|.|TRBJ2-7|TRBV7-2
CASSLGRPSGGYEQYF
TGTGCCAGCAGCTTAGGGCGGCCGTCAGGAGGATACGAGCAGTACTTC
>.|.|TRBJ1-1|TRBV6-5
CASSYPGGQEAFF
TGTGCCAGCAGTTACCCGGGAGGGCAGGAAGCTTTCTTT
>.|.|TRBJ1-1|TRBV5-1
CASSSWTGRAFF
TGCGCCAGCAGCTCCTGGACTGGCCGAGCTTTCTTT
>TRBD1|.|TRBJ2-3|TRBV7-9
CASSEQGATDTQYF
TGTGCCAGCAGTGAACAGGGGGCAACAGATACGCAGTATTTT
>TRBD1|.|TRBJ1-2|TRBV24-1
CAIGQGLVANYGYTF
TGTGCCATAGGACAGGGACTCGTTGCTAACTATGGCTACACCTTC
>TRBD2|.|TRBJ2-5|TRBV6-1
CASSGDPAGGSYVETQYF
TGTGCCAGCAGTGGGGACCCGGCGGGGGGTTCTTACGTGGAGACCCAGTACTTC
>.|.|TRBJ1-1|TRBV6-5
CASSSLRVFTEAFF
TGTGCCAGCAGTTCTCTCAGGGTTTTCACTGAAGCTTTCTTT
>.|.|TRBJ2-2|TRBV4-1
CASSQDKGDGELFF
TGCGCCAGCAGCCAAGATAAGGGGGACGGGGAGCTGTTTTTT
>.|.|TRBJ2-7|TRBV6-5
CASGLNRYEQYF
TGTGCCAGCGGACTCAACCGCTACGAGCAGTACTTC
>TRBD1|.|TRBJ2-1|TRBV6-2/TRBV6-3
CASSYGQGAYNEQFF
TGTGCCAGCAGTTACGGACAGGGGGCCTACAATGAGCAGTTCTTC
>.|.|TRBJ1-2|TRBV5-4
CASSTTKQGNFYGYTF
TGTGCCAGCAGCACTACAAAACAGGGAAACTTTTATGGCTACACCTTC
>TRBD1|once|TRBJ1-4|TRBV10-2
CASSVTGTGNEKLFF
TGCGCCAGCAGTGTTACAGGGACAGGGAATGAAAAACTGTTTTTT
>.|.|TRBJ1-2|TRBV6-1
CASSAFSLHPNYGYTF
TGTGCCAGCAGTGCTTTCAGTCTCCACCCTAACTATGGCTACACCTTC
>TRBD1|.|TRBJ2-7|TRBV29-1
CSVGWDRGSYEQYF
TGCAGCGTTGGTTGGGACAGGGGATCCTACGAGCAGTACTTC
>.|.|TRBJ2-3|TRBV6-5
CASSYAGKSSTDTQYF
TGTGCCAGCAGTTACGCGGGGAAATCTAGCACAGATACGCAGTATTTT
>TRBD2|.|TRBJ2-1|TRBV5-4
CASSGQAGGAYNEQFF
TGTGCCAGCAGCGGACAAGCGGGGGGGGCCTACAATGAGCAGTTCTTC
>TRBD1|.|TRBJ1-3|TRBV5-1
CASSQGTVLSGNTIYF
TGCGCCAGCAGCCAGGGGACAGTCCTCTCGGGAAACACCATATATTTT
>TRBD1|.|TRBJ1-5|TRBV6-5
CASSSRGQGKNQPQHF
TGTGCCAGCAGTTCCCGGGGACAGGGAAAGAATCAGCCCCAGCATTTT
>.|.|TRBJ2-2|TRBV3-1/TRBV3-2
CASSQDTRGGLDGELFF
TGTGCCAGCAGCCAAGATACGAGGGGGGGCCTTGACGGGGAGCTGTTTTTT
>TRBD1|many|TRBJ2-2|TRBV7-7
CASSSAQGPAGELFF
TGTGCCAGCAGCTCCGCACAGGGGCCCGCCGGGGAGCTGTTTTTT
>.|.|TRBJ2-1|TRBV11-2
CASSFSPGGNEQFF
TGTGCCAGCAGCTTCAGCCCCGGGGGTAATGAGCAGTTCTTC
>.|.|TRBJ2-3|TRBV6-6
CASSPPGGHEVDTQYF
TGTGCCAGCAGCCCCCCGGGGGGCCATGAGGTAGATACGCAGTATTTT
>.|few|TRBJ2-1|TRBV7-9
CASSGRDFNEQFF
TGTGCCAGCAGCGGCCGGGACTTCAATGAGCAGTTCTTC
>.|.|TRBJ1-4|TRBV15
CATSRDSFNEKLFF
TGTGCCACCAGCAGAGATAGTTTTAATGAAAAACTGTTTTTT
>TRBD1|.|TRBJ2-5|TRBV3-1/TRBV3-2
CASSSGQRGETQYF
TGTGCCAGCAGCTCGGGACAGAGGGGGGAGACCCAGTACTTC
>TRBD2|.|TRBJ2-1|TRBV7-2
CASSPTFELRGGNEQFF
TGTGCCAGCAGCCCGACGTTCGAACTTCGGGGGGGCAATGAGCAGTTCTTC
>TRBD1|.|TRBJ2-5|TRBV29-1
CSVEDLTGTIQETQYF
TGCAGCGTTGAAGATCTGACAGGGACCATCCAAGAGACCCAGTACTTC
>.|.|TRBJ2-7|TRBV29-1
CSVEARTWGAYEQYF
TGCAGCGTTGAGGCGCGGACTTGGGGGGCCTACGAGCAGTACTTC
>.|.|TRBJ1-1|TRBV2
CASTFGDTEAFF
TGTGCCAGCACGTTCGGGGACACTGAAGCTTTCTTT
>TRBD1|.|TRBJ1-2|TRBV10-3
CAITDRVFGYTF
TGTGCCATCACGGACAGGGTGTTTGGCTACACCTTC
>.|.|TRBJ1-2|TRBV5-1
CASSFSGPDGYTF
TGCGCCAGCAGCTTTTCAGGGCCGGATGGCTACACCTTC
>.|.|TRBJ1-2|TRBV15
CATSDRLYGYTF
TGTGCCACCAGCGATCGACTCTATGGCTACACCTTC
>.|few|TRBJ2-7|TRBV15
CATSSDGSFYEQYF
TGTGCCACCAGCTCCGACGGGAGTTTCTACGAGCAGTACTTC
>TRBD1|.|TRBJ2-7|TRBV15
CATSAPFKTGVRNEQYF
TGTGCCACCAGCGCTCCATTCAAGACAGGGGTAAGGAACGAGCAGTACTTC
>.|.|TRBJ2-3|TRBV27
CASSLLGGRTDTQYF
TGTGCCAGCAGTTTATTGGGGGGGCGCACAGATACGCAGTATTTT
>.|.|TRBJ1-2|TRBV5-8
CASSLWQAELRLNYTF
TGTGCCAGCAGCTTGTGGCAGGCTGAACTTCGGCTGAACTACACCTTC
>.|.|TRBJ1-6|TRBV2
CASSGPGGNSPLHF
TGTGCCAGCAGTGGGCCGGGGGGTAATTCACCCCTCCACTTT
>TRBD2|.|TRBJ2-4|TRBV5-4
CASSTTSGAPNIQYF
TGTGCCAGCAGCACAACTAGCGGGGCCCCGAACATTCAGTACTTC
>TRBD1|few|TRBJ1-2|TRBV9
CASTGTGGMKGGYTF
TGTGCCAGCACCGGGACAGGGGGCATGAAAGGTGGCTACACCTTC